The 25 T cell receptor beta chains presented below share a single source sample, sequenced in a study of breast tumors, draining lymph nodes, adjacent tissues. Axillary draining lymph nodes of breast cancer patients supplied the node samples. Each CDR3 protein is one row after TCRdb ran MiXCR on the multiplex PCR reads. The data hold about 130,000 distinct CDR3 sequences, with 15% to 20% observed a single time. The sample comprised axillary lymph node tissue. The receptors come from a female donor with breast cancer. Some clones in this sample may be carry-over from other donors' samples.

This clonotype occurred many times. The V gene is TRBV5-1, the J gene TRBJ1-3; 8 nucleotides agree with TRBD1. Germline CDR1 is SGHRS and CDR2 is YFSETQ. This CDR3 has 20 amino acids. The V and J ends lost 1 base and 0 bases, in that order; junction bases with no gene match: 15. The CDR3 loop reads CASSLRGGRGRPYSGNTIYF. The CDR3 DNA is TGCGCCAGCAGCTTGCGCGGTGGCAGGGGGCGGCCCTACTCTGGAAACACCATATATTTT. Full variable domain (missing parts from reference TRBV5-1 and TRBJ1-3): KAGVTQTPRYLIKTRGQQVTLSCSPISGHRSVSWYQQTPGQGLQFLFEYFSETQRNKGNFPGRFSGRQFSNSRSEMNVSTLELGDSALYLCASSLRGGRGRPYSGNTIYFGEGSWLTVV.

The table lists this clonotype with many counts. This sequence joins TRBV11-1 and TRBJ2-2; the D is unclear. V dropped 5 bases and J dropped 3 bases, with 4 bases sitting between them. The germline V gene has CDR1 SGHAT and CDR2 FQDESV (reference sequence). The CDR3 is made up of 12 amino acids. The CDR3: CASSPDTGELFF. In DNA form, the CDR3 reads TGTGCCAGCAGCCCAGACACCGGGGAGCTGTTTTTT.

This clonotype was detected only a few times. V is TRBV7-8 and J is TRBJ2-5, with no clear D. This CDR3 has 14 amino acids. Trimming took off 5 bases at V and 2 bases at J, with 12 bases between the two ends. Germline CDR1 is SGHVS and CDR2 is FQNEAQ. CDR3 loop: CASSPWNSQETQYF. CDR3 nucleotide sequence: TGTGCCAGCAGCCCATGGAATAGTCAAGAGACCCAGTACTTC.

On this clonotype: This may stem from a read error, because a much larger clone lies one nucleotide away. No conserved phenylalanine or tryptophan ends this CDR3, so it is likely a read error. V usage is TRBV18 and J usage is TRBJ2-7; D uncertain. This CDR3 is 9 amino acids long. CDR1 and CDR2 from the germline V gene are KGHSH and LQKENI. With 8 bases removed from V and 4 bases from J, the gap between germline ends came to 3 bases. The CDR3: CASDYEQYL. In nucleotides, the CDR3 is TGTGCCAGCGATTACGAGCAGTACCTC.

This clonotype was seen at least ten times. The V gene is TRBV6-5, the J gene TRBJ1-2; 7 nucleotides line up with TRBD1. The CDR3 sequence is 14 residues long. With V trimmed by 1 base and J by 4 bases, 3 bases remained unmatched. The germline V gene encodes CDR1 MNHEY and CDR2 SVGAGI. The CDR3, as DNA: TGTGCCAGCAGTTACTACAGGGGTTCCTATGGCTACACCTTC. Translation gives CASSYYRGSYGYTF.

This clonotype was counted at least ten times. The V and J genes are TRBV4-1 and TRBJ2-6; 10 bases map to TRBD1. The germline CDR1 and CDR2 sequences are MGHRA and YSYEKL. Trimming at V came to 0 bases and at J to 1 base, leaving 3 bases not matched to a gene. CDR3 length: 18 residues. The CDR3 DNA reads TGCGCCAGCAGCCAAGATCCGGGACAGGGGTCTGGGGCCAACGTCCTGACTTTC. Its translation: CASSQDPGQGSGANVLTF.

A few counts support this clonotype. CDR3 in amino acids: CASSPANRYNSPLHF. CDR3 nucleotide sequence: TGTGCCAGCTCACCGGCCAACCGGTATAATTCACCCCTCCACTTT. The gene calls are TRBV18 and TRBJ1-6; D not resolved. Germline values: CDR1 KGHSH, CDR2 LQKENI. The CDR3 runs to 15 residues. Trimming left V 3 bases short and J 4 bases short, with 10 bases between.

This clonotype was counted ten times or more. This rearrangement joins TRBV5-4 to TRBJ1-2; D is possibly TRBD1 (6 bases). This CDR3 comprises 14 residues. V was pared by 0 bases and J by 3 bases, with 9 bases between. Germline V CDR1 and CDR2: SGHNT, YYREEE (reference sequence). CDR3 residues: CASSLAGGYYGYTF. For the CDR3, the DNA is TGTGCCAGCAGCTTGGCGGGGGGCTACTATGGCTACACCTTC.

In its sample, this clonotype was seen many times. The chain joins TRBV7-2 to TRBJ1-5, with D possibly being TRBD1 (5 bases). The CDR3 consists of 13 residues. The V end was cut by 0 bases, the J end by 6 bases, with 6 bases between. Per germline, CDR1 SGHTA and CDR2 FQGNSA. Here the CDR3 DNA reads TGTGCCAGCAGCTTAGCGAGGGGTCAGCCCCAGCATTTT. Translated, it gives CASSLARGQPQHF.

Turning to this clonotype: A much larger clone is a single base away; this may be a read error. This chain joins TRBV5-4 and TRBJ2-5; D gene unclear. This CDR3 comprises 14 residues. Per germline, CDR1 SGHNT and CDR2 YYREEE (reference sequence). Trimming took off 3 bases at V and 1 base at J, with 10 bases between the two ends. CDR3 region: CASSSEQLQETQYF. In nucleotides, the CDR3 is TGTGCCAGCAGCTCCGAACAGCTCCAAGAGACCCAGTACTTC.

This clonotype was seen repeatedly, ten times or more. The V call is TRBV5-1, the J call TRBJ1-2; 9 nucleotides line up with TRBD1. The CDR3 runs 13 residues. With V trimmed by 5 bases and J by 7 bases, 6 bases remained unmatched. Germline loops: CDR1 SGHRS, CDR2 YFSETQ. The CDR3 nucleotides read TGCGCCAGCAGTTACGGGACAGGGCCTGGCTACACCTTC. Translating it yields CASSYGTGPGYTF.

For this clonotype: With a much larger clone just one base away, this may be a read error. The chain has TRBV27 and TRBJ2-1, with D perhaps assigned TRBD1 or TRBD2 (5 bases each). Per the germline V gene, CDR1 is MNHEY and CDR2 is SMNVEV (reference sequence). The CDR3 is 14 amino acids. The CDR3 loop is CASSFGTPYNEQSF. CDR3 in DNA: TGTGCCAGCAGTTTTGGGACGCCCTACAATGAGCAGTCCTTC.

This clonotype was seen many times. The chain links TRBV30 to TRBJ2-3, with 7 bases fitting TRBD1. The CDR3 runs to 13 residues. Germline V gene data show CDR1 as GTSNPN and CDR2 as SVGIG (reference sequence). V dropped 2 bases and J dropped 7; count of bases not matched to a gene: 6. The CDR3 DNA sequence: TGTGCCTGGAGTATAACAGGGGTTTATACGCAGTATTTT. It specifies CAWSITGVYTQYF.

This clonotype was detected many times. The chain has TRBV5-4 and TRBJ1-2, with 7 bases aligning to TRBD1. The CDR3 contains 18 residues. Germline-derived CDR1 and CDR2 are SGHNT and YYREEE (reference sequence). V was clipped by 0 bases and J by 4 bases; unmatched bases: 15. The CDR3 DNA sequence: TGTGCCAGCAGCTTGGGAACAGGGGCGTTCCAGGGGGGCTATGGCTACACCTTC. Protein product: CASSLGTGAFQGGYGYTF.

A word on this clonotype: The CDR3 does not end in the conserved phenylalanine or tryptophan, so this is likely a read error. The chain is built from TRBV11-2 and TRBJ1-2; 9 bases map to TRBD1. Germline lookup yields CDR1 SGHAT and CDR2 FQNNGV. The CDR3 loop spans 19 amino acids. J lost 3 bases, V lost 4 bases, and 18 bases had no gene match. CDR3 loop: CASSSGTGRVSGPYYGYTS. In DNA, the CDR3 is TGTGCCAGCAGCTCCGGGACAGGGAGGGTTAGTGGACCCTACTATGGCTACACCTCC.

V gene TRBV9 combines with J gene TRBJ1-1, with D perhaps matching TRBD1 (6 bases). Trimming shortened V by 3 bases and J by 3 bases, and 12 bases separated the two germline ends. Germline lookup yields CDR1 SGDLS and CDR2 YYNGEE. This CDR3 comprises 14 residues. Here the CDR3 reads CASSELTGYTEAFF. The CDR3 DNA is TGTGCCAGCAGCGAATTAACAGGGTACACTGAAGCTTTCTTT.

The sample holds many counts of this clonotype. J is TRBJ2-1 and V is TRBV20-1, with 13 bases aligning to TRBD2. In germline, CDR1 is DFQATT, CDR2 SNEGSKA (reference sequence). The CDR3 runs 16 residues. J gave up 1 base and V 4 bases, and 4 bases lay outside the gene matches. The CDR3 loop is CSAIRTSGSSYNEQFF. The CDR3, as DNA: TGCAGTGCTATTCGGACTAGCGGGAGTTCCTACAATGAGCAGTTCTTC.

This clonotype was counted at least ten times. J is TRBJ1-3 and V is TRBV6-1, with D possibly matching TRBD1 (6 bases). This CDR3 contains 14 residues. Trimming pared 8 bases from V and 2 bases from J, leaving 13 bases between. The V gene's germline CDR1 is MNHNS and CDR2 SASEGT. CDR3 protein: CASGRAGAGNTIYF. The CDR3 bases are TGTGCCAGCGGACGGGCAGGGGCTGGAAACACCATATATTTT.

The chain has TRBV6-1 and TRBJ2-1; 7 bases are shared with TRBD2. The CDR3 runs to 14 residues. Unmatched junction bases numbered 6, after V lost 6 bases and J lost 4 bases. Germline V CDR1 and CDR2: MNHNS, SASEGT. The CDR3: CASSEGGRYNEQFF. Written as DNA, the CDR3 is TGTGCCAGCAGCGAGGGCGGGAGATACAATGAGCAGTTCTTC.

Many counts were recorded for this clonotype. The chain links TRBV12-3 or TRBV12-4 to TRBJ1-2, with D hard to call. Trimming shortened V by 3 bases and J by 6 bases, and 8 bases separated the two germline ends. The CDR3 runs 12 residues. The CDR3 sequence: CASSFTRNGYTF. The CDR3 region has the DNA TGTGCCAGCAGTTTTACCCGTAATGGCTACACCTTC.

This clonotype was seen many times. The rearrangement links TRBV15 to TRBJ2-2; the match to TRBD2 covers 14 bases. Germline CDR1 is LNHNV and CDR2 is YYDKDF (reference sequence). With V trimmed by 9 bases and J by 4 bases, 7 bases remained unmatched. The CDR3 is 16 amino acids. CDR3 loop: CATGTSGGRGTGELFF. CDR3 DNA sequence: TGTGCCACGGGGACTAGCGGGGGTCGTGGCACCGGGGAGCTGTTTTTT.

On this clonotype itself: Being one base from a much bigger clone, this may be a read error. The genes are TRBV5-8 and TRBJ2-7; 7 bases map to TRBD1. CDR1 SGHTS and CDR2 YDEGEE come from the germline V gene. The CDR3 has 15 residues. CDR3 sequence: CASRDRQGYSYEQCF. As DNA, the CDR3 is TGTGCCAGCAGGGATAGACAGGGCTACTCCTACGAGCAGTGCTTC.

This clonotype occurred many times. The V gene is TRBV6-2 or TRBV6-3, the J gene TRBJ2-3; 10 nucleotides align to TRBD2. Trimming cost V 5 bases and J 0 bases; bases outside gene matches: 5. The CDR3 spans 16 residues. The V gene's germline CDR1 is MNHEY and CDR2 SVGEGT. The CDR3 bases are TGTGCCAGCAGTACCGGACTAGCGGCGAGCACAGATACGCAGTATTTT. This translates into CASSTGLAASTDTQYF.

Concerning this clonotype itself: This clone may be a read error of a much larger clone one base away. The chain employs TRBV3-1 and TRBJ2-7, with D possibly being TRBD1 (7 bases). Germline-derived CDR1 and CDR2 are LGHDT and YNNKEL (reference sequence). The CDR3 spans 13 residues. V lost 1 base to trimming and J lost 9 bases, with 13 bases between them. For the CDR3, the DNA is TGTGCCAGCAGCCAAGGCGGGACAGTCGTGCAGTACTTC. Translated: CASSQGGTVVQYF.

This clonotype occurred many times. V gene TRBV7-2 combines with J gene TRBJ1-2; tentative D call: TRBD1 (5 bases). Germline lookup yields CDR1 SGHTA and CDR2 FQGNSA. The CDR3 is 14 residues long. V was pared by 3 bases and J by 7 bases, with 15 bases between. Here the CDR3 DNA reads TGTGCCAGCAGCTTTATGGGGGGAGGCAGTGGCTACACCTTC. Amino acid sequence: CASSFMGGGSGYTF.